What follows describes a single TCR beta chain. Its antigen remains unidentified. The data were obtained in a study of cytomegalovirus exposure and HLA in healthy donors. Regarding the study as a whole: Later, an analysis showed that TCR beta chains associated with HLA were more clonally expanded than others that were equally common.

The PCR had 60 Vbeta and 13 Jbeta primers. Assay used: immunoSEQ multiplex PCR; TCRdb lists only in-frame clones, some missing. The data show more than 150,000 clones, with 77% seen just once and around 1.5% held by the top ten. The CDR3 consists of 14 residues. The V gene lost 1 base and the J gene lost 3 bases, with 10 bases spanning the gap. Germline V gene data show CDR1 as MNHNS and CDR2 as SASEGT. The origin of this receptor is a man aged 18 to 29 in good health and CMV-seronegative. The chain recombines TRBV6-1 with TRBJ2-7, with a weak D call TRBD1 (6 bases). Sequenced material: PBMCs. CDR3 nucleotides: TGTGCCAGCAGTGAAGGTTCAGGGGTCTACGAGCAGTACTTC. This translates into CASSEGSGVYEQYF.